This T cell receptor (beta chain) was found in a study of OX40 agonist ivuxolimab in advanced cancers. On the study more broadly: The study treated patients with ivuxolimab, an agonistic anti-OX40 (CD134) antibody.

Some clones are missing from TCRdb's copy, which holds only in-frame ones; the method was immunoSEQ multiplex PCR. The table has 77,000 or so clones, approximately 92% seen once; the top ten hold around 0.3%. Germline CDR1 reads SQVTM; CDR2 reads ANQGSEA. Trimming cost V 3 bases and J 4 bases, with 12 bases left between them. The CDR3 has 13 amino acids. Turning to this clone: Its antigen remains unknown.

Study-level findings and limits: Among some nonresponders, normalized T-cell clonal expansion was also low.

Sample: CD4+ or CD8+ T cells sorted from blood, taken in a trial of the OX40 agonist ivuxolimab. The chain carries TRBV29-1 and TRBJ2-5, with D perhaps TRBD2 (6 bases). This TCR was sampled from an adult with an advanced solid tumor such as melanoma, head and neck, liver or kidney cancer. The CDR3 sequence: CSVDASGLETQYF. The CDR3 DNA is TGCAGCGTTGATGCCAGCGGGTTAGAGACCCAGTACTTC.